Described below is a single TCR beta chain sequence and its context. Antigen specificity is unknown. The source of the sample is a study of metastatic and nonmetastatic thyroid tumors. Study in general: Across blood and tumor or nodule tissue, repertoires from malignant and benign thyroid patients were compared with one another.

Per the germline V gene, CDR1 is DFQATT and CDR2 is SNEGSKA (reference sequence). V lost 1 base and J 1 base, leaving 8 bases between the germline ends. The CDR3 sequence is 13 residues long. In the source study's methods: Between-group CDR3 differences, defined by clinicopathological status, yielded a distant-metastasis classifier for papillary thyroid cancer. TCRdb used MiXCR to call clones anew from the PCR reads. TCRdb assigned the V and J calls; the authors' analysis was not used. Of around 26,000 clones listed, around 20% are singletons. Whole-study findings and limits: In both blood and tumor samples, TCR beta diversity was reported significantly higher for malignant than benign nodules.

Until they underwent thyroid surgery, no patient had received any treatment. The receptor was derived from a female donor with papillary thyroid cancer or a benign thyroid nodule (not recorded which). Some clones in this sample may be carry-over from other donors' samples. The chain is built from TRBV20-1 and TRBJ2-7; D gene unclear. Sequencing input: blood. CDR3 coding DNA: TGCAGTGCTAGAGGCTGGTTATCCTACGAGCAGTACTTC. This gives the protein CSARGWLSYEQYF.